This T cell receptor beta chain was documented in a study of blood T cell repertoires in COVID-19. Study context: Cohort 3 recovery required two negative PCRs, clearance, or symptom resolution.

Participants were aged about 18 to 90 years, lived in over 20 US areas, and enrolled virtually. Participant-given clinical history determined each cohort assignment. Generated by immunoSEQ multiplex PCR, the TCRdb table keeps only in-frame clones and is missing some. The sample carries about 230,000 clones, roughly nine tenths recorded once. This clone was counted between two and nine times. Germline V CDR1 and CDR2: MGHDK, SYGVNS. V shed 4 bases and J 5 bases; nucleotides not matched to a gene: 16. The CDR3 is 18 residues long. The source of this sequence is a woman between 45 and 65 years old in a cohort exposed to, infected with or recovered from COVID-19 (not recorded which). The genes are TRBV25-1 and TRBJ1-1, with TRBD1 matching over 10 bases. The source material was PBMCs or T cells enriched from blood (not recorded which). The DNA of the CDR3 is TGTGCCAGCAGTGGACTCCGGGACAGGGGACCTAAGGGGACTGAAGCTTTCTTT. Translation: CASSGLRDRGPKGTEAFF.